The T cell receptor beta chain described here comes from a study of cytomegalovirus exposure and HLA in healthy donors. The overall study: Among the approximately 410 genotyped donors, 81% were placed in the Caucasian-associated ancestry cluster. Study findings and constraints: In an earlier analysis, in some 600 donors, most V segments appeared productive either ~87% or ~30% of the time.

Primers included in the PCR were 60 Vbeta and 13 Jbeta primers. Measured with immunoSEQ multiplex PCR; TCRdb has only the in-frame clones, and not every one. The sample contains more than 150,000 clones, about 80% of which appear only once. The CDR3 is 19 amino acids. Germline V gives CDR1 MGHRA, CDR2 YSYEKL. Trimming removed 1 base from V and 0 bases from J; junction bases left unmatched: 8. With respect to this clone: Its specificity is unknown.

V is TRBV4-1 and J is TRBJ2-1; 11 bases are shared with TRBD2. The clonotype comes from a woman in her 30s in good health and CMV-seronegative. The sequenced sample consisted of PBMCs. The DNA for the CDR3 is TGCGCCAGCAGCCAAGGGCTAGCGGGGGGCCCGAGCTCCTACAATGAGCAGTTCTTC. Translated, it gives CASSQGLAGGPSSYNEQFF.